One sample yielded the 14 T cell receptor beta chains listed below, sequenced in a study of cytomegalovirus exposure and HLA in healthy donors. PCR amplification relied on 60 Vbeta primers (plus 13 Jbeta primers). Generated by immunoSEQ multiplex PCR, the TCRdb table keeps only in-frame clones and is missing some. This table holds some 190,000 clones, 86% found once. Sequenced sample: PBMCs. The receptors shown here come from a woman in her thirties in good health and CMV-seronegative.

The chain uses TRBV7-9 and TRBJ1-5; 7 bases align to TRBD1. Trimming took 3 bases from V and 1 from J; bases not matched to a gene: 3. This CDR3 is 15 amino acids long. Germline assignment: CDR1 SEHNR and CDR2 FQNEAQ (reference sequence). DNA of the CDR3: TGTGCCAGCAGCTTGGGACAGCTGAGCAATCAGCCCCAGCATTTT. This sequence encodes CASSLGQLSNQPQHF.

The CDR3 DNA reads TGTGCCAGCAGCTACGGGACTAGCGGGTCCTACAATGAGCAGTTCTTC. Its translation: CASSYGTSGSYNEQFF. The chain combines TRBV5-4 with TRBJ2-1; 12 bases align to TRBD2. Germline-derived CDR1 and CDR2 are SGHNT and YYREEE (reference sequence). V lost 3 bases and J lost 1; bases outside the gene matches: 2. The CDR3 is 16 amino acids.

This chain links TRBV4-1 with TRBJ1-1; 8 bases are shared with TRBD1. This CDR3 region has 14 residues. The ends lost 4 bases at V and 4 bases at J; junction bases unmatched: 5. CDR1 MGHRA and CDR2 YSYEKL come from the germline V gene. The CDR3 loop is CASSPFGQGTEAFF. CDR3 in DNA: TGCGCCAGCAGCCCATTTGGACAGGGCACTGAAGCTTTCTTT.

The V gene is TRBV6-5, the J gene TRBJ1-1; the D is unclear. Germline V gives CDR1 MNHEY, CDR2 SVGAGI. This CDR3 spans 13 amino acids. Trimming removed 2 bases at V and 8 bases at J, with 12 bases between. CDR3 protein: CASSYVPGGEAFF. In nucleotides, the CDR3 is TGTGCCAGCAGTTACGTCCCTGGCGGGGAAGCTTTCTTT.

The rearrangement links TRBV7-9 to TRBJ2-4; the match to TRBD2 covers 9 bases. Germline assignment: CDR1 SEHNR and CDR2 FQNEAQ (reference sequence). V trimming: 5 bases; J trimming: 5 bases; junction bases outside the gene matches: 4. CDR3 length equals 14 residues. The CDR3 DNA reads TGTGCCAGCAGCCCTCGACTAGCGGAAAACATTCAGTACTTC. Its protein product is CASSPRLAENIQYF.

This clone appeared once. This chain joins TRBV18 and TRBJ1-4; the D is unclear. Germline V gives CDR1 KGHSH, CDR2 LQKENI. V shed 3 bases and J shed 11 bases, with 13 bases lying between them. The CDR3 sequence is 13 residues long. The CDR3 loop reads CASSPGERRKLFF. The CDR3 DNA reads as TGTGCCAGCTCACCCGGGGAGAGGCGGAAACTGTTTTTT.

The rearrangement joins TRBV28 to TRBJ1-5; TRBD1 agrees at 7 bases. The length of the CDR3 is 16 residues. V trimming: 5 bases; J trimming: 3 bases; junction bases outside the gene matches: 10. CDR1 is MDHEN and CDR2 is SYDVKM in the germline V gene. The CDR3 spells CASSPPADRYNQPQHF. As DNA, the CDR3 is TGTGCCAGCAGTCCCCCGGCGGACAGGTACAATCAGCCCCAGCATTTT.

The chain uses TRBV28 and TRBJ2-7; possibly TRBD2 for D (6 bases). The CDR3 has 15 amino acids. Germline loops: CDR1 MDHEN, CDR2 SYDVKM. V lost 2 bases to trimming and J lost 3 bases, with 14 bases between them. The CDR3, as DNA: TGTGCCAGCAGTTTAGCAGGGACTGGAAACTACGAGCAGTACTTC. Its protein is CASSLAGTGNYEQYF.

J is TRBJ2-7 and V is TRBV10-3, with D uncertain. This CDR3 is built from 14 residues. V was pared by 6 bases and J by 2 bases, with 14 bases between. CDR1 and CDR2 from the germline V gene are ENHRY and SYGVKD. CDR3: CAISKAPSTYEQYF. Written as DNA, the CDR3 is TGTGCCATCAGCAAAGCTCCTTCCACCTACGAGCAGTACTTC.

The chain is built from TRBV11-1 and TRBJ2-5; D is unresolved. The CDR3 runs 13 residues. CDR1 and CDR2 (germline): SGHAT, FQDESV (reference sequence). The ends were cut back, 1 base at V and 5 bases at J, with 8 bases in the middle. The CDR3 sequence is CASSLDSPETQYF. CDR3 nucleotide sequence: TGTGCCAGCAGCTTAGACTCACCGGAGACCCAGTACTTC. Full variable domain (remainder filled in from reference TRBV11-1 and TRBJ2-5): EAEVAQSPRYKITEKSQAVAFWCDPISGHATLYWYRQILGQGPELLVQFQDESVVDDSQLPKDRFSAERLKGVDSTLKIQPAELGDSAMYLCASSLDSPETQYFGPGTRLLVL.

The rearrangement links TRBV13 to TRBJ2-2, with 14 bases identical to TRBD2. With 5 bases clipped from V and 6 bases from J, the junction kept 2 bases outside the gene matches. From germline, CDR1 is PRHDT and CDR2 FYEKMQ (reference sequence). CDR3 length equals 15 residues. The CDR3 spells CASSRLAGGPGELFF. CDR3 nucleotides: TGTGCCAGCAGCCGACTAGCGGGGGGGCCCGGGGAGCTGTTTTTT.

This chain joins TRBV11-3 and TRBJ2-3; 7 nucleotides align to TRBD2. CDR1 and CDR2 from the germline V gene are SGHNT and YENEEA. Trimming removed 5 bases from V and 1 base from J; junction bases left unmatched: 9. The CDR3 loop spans 16 amino acids. For the CDR3, the DNA is TGTGCCAGCAGCATCAGACTAGCCACCGGCACAGATACGCAGTATTTT. It specifies CASSIRLATGTDTQYF.

V and J are TRBV5-1 and TRBJ2-1; 11 nucleotides match TRBD2. The CDR3 totals 15 residues. CDR1 and CDR2 (germline): SGHRS, YFSETQ. J was trimmed by 4 bases and V by 2 bases; bases with no gene match: 2. CDR3 sequence (DNA): TGCGCCAGCAGCTTTAGCGGGGGGGAATACAATGAGCAGTTCTTC. It translates to CASSFSGGEYNEQFF. Variable domain in full (rest from reference TRBV5-1 and TRBJ2-1): KAGVTQTPRYLIKTRGQQVTLSCSPISGHRSVSWYQQTPGQGLQFLFEYFSETQRNKGNFPGRFSGRQFSNSRSEMNVSTLELGDSALYLCASSFSGGEYNEQFFGPGTRLTVL.

V is TRBV7-2 and J is TRBJ2-3; D unclear. V was cut by 8 bases and J by 0 bases, with 12 bases left in between. Germline-derived CDR1 and CDR2 are SGHTA and FQGNSA. The CDR3 extends over 14 amino acids. CDR3: CASPMTGSTDTQYF. The DNA of the CDR3 is TGTGCCAGCCCCATGACGGGTAGCACAGATACGCAGTATTTT.